This entry lists 16 T cell receptor beta chains sequenced from one sample in a study of T cell changes during pregnancy in multiple sclerosis. Sequencing was performed with immunoSEQ multiplex PCR; in TCRdb, only in-frame clones are kept and a portion is missing. The sample shows about 36,000 clones, 88% of them seen only once. The sequencing used CD4+ T cells from peripheral blood mononuclear cells, collected in the first trimester of pregnancy. The receptors here all came from a female donor with multiple sclerosis, enrolled in a pregnancy study.

V and J are TRBV5-4 and TRBJ1-4, with 7 bases matching TRBD1. The CDR3 consists of 16 residues. Losses at the gene ends were 4 bases for V and 5 bases for J; bases not matched to a gene: 11. Germline V gene sequence: CDR1 SGHNT, CDR2 YYREEE (reference sequence). The CDR3 DNA reads TGTGCCAGCAGCCGGGGGACAGCCAGGGAGAATGAAAAACTGTTTTTT. Protein: CASSRGTARENEKLFF.

In its sample, this clone is medium-sized. The chain couples TRBV10-3 to TRBJ1-2, with TRBD1 matching 7 bases. Germline CDR1 reads ENHRY; CDR2 reads SYGVKD. Germline trimming cut 5 bases from V and 2 bases from J; bases unmatched to any gene: 2. This CDR3 comprises 13 residues. As DNA, the CDR3 is TGTGCCATCAGTTCGGACAGGAACTATGGCTACACCTTC. It codes for CAISSDRNYGYTF.

J is TRBJ2-1 and V is TRBV5-6; D not resolved. Germline V CDR1 and CDR2: SGHDT, YYEEEE. CDR3 length: 14 residues. Trimming pared 4 bases from V and 15 bases from J, leaving 23 bases between. The CDR3 reads CASSPGMGAPTGFF. The DNA of the CDR3 is TGTGCCAGCAGCCCCGGAATGGGTGCCCCTACGGGGTTCTTC.

The J gene is TRBJ1-2, the V gene TRBV7-9; D possibly corresponds to TRBD1 (5 bases). The CDR3 is made up of 13 amino acids. Trimming took off 4 bases at V and 8 bases at J, with 14 bases between the two ends. Germline loops: CDR1 SEHNR, CDR2 FQNEAQ (reference sequence). The DNA of the CDR3 is TGTGCCAGCAGCTCCGCCAGACAGACCGGCTACACCTTC. It specifies CASSSARQTGYTF. Filled out from reference TRBV7-9 and TRBJ1-2, the complete variable domain reads DTGVSQNPRHKITKRGQNVTFRCDPISEHNRLYWYRQTLGQGPEFLTYFQNEAQLEKSRLLSDRFSAERPKGSFSTLEIQRTEQGDSAMYLCASSSARQTGYTFGSGTRLTVV.

This clone appeared a single time. The V call is TRBV27, the J call TRBJ2-1; tentatively, D is TRBD2 (6 bases). The germline V and J ends were trimmed by 3 bases and 7 bases, with 19 bases remaining between them. CDR3 length: 16 amino acids. Germline CDR1 reads MNHEY; CDR2 reads SMNVEV (reference sequence). Here the CDR3 DNA reads TGTGCCAGCAGTTTCAGCGGGCAAGCGAGAGGAAATGAGCAGTTCTTC. It is translated as CASSFSGQARGNEQFF.

This clone was counted a single time. The rearrangement joins TRBV5-1 to TRBJ2-1; D possibly corresponds to TRBD1 (6 bases). Trimming removed 3 bases from V and 1 base from J, with 11 bases in between. This CDR3 region has 15 residues. The germline V gene encodes CDR1 SGHRS and CDR2 YFSETQ. The DNA of the CDR3 is TGCGCCAGCAGCTCCTTACAGGGTTCCTACAATGAGCAGTTCTTC. Translation gives CASSSLQGSYNEQFF. The variable domain in full, with the rest retrieved from reference TRBV5-1 and TRBJ2-1, is KAGVTQTPRYLIKTRGQQVTLSCSPISGHRSVSWYQQTPGQGLQFLFEYFSETQRNKGNFPGRFSGRQFSNSRSEMNVSTLELGDSALYLCASSSLQGSYNEQFFGPGTRLTVL.

The J gene is TRBJ2-4, the V gene TRBV15, with 14 bases lining up with TRBD2. With V trimmed by 5 bases and J by 2 bases, 11 bases remained unmatched. The CDR3 has 19 residues. The germline V gene encodes CDR1 LNHNV and CDR2 YYDKDF (reference sequence). In DNA form, the CDR3 reads TGTGCCACCAGCGCCCGACTAGCGGGGGGGGGTATGACCAAAAACATTCAGTACTTC. Residues: CATSARLAGGGMTKNIQYF.

This chain links TRBV5-6 with TRBJ1-5, with D unclear. CDR1 is SGHDT, CDR2 YYEEEE, per germline. Trimming removed 2 bases at V and 4 bases at J, with 7 bases between. This CDR3 has 13 residues. CDR3 sequence: CASSLQPNQPQHF. The DNA for the CDR3 is TGTGCCAGCAGCTTACAACCAAATCAGCCCCAGCATTTT.

This rearrangement joins TRBV5-6 to TRBJ2-5, with D maybe TRBD1 (6 bases). The germline V gene encodes CDR1 SGHDT and CDR2 YYEEEE. The CDR3 spans 16 residues. Deletions cut 2 bases from V and 5 bases from J, with 19 bases between. The DNA for the CDR3 is TGTGCCAGCAGCTTATTTAATGGGCAGGGGATCGAGACCCAGTACTTC. Encoded protein: CASSLFNGQGIETQYF.

The chain combines TRBV11-1 with TRBJ2-2; 10 bases match TRBD1. The CDR3 consists of 16 residues. V was pared by 4 bases and J by 5 bases, with 7 bases of the junction left unmatched. Per germline, CDR1 SGHAT and CDR2 FQDESV (reference sequence). The CDR3 nucleotides read TGTGCCAGCAGCTATAGACAGGGGGCGCGTACCGGGGAGCTGTTTTTT. It specifies CASSYRQGARTGELFF.

This clone was observed once. The chain is built from TRBV5-1 and TRBJ2-7, with a tentative D call TRBD1 (6 bases). Germline-derived CDR1 and CDR2 are SGHRS and YFSETQ. The CDR3 loop spans 13 amino acids. V shed 3 bases and J shed 5 bases, with 12 bases lying between them. The CDR3 nucleotides are TGCGCCAGCAGCTCCGACAGGCGGGACGAGCAGTACTTC. The encoded protein is CASSSDRRDEQYF.

CDR3 DNA sequence: TGTGCCAGCAGCGTCCTTACGGGCACCGGGGAGCTGTTTTTT. Its translation is CASSVLTGTGELFF. The chain uses TRBV9 and TRBJ2-2; no clear D. Trimming took 2 bases from V and 4 from J, leaving 9 bases between them. CDR3 length: 14 amino acids. Germline CDR1 reads SGDLS; CDR2 reads YYNGEE.

The count of this clone is one. CDR3 amino acids: CASSTRTVPGNEQFF. DNA of the CDR3: TGTGCCAGCAGCACCCGGACAGTCCCCGGAAATGAGCAGTTCTTC. The chain links TRBV14 to TRBJ2-1, with D tentatively TRBD1 (6 bases). V lost 5 bases to trimming and J lost 7 bases, with 18 bases between them. The CDR3 covers 15 residues. CDR1 and CDR2 from the germline V gene are SGHDN and FVKESK.

The chain combines TRBV11-3 with TRBJ1-2; the D gene is possibly TRBD1 (5 bases). V lost 0 bases to trimming and J lost 8 bases, with 13 bases between them. Germline CDR1 SGHNT, CDR2 YENEEA. This CDR3 contains 14 residues. The CDR3 sequence is CASSLDGAGLGYTF. The DNA of the CDR3 is TGTGCCAGCAGCTTAGATGGGGCAGGGCTCGGCTACACCTTC.

The rearrangement joins TRBV9 to TRBJ2-5; 10 bases are shared with TRBD2. Trimming removed 0 bases from V and 5 bases from J; junction bases left unmatched: 13. The CDR3 contains 18 residues. Germline V gene lookup returns CDR1 SGDLS and CDR2 YYNGEE. This CDR3 reads CASSVAPSGSLGRETQYF. The DNA for the CDR3 is TGTGCCAGCAGCGTAGCGCCTAGCGGGAGTCTAGGGCGGGAGACCCAGTACTTC.

CDR3 sequence (DNA): TGTGCCAGCAGCCTAAATAAGGGGGCAACGAACACCGGGGAGCTGTTTTTT. This gives the protein CASSLNKGATNTGELFF. The chain links TRBV5-4 to TRBJ2-2; 7 nucleotides agree with TRBD1. The CDR3 totals 17 residues. V lost 4 bases to trimming and J lost 0 bases; unmatched junction nucleotides: 9. Germline lookup yields CDR1 SGHNT and CDR2 YYREEE (reference sequence). The whole variable domain, remainder taken from reference TRBV5-4 and TRBJ2-2, is ETGVTQSPTHLIKTRGQQVTLRCSSQSGHNTVSWYQQALGQGPQFIFQYYREEENGRGNFPPRFSGLQFPNYSSELNVNALELDDSALYLCASSLNKGATNTGELFFGEGSRLTVL.